The clone carrying this TCR beta chain was seen only a few times. The target antigen is unknown. The sample comes from a study of vaccination effects on CD4 cells after COVID-19. Points from the study as a whole: Few convalescent patients were studied, and early post-infection samples were lacking.

Antigen-specific CD4+ T cells were expanded (with viral peptide pools) by the ViraFEST assay ahead of sequencing. It was after nine to eleven days of culture that CD4+ T cells were isolated. The person had a PCR-confirmed SARS-CoV-2 infection during March to December 2020. Use of an HIV-1 Nef peptide pool defined the negative control culture. V was cut by 3 bases and J by 4 bases, with 9 bases left in between. CDR1 LNHDA and CDR2 SQIVND come from the germline V gene (reference sequence). This CDR3 region has 13 residues. Libraries were prepared by immunoSEQ multiplex PCR; TCRdb keeps only in-frame clonotypes and omits some of them. This sample has around 75,000 clones, with over 60% found just once.

This TCR was sampled from a human donor who had a prior SARS-CoV-2 infection. Sequencing was performed on CD4+ T cells from PBMCs cultured with HIV peptides, taken before COVID-19 vaccination. Subset specified: HIV-1 Nef peptide pool negative control/reference culture. The V call is TRBV19, the J call TRBJ1-2, with D perhaps matching TRBD1 (5 bases). The CDR3 is CASSIDSLYGYTF. In nucleotides, the CDR3 is TGTGCCAGTAGTATTGACAGCCTCTATGGCTACACCTTC.